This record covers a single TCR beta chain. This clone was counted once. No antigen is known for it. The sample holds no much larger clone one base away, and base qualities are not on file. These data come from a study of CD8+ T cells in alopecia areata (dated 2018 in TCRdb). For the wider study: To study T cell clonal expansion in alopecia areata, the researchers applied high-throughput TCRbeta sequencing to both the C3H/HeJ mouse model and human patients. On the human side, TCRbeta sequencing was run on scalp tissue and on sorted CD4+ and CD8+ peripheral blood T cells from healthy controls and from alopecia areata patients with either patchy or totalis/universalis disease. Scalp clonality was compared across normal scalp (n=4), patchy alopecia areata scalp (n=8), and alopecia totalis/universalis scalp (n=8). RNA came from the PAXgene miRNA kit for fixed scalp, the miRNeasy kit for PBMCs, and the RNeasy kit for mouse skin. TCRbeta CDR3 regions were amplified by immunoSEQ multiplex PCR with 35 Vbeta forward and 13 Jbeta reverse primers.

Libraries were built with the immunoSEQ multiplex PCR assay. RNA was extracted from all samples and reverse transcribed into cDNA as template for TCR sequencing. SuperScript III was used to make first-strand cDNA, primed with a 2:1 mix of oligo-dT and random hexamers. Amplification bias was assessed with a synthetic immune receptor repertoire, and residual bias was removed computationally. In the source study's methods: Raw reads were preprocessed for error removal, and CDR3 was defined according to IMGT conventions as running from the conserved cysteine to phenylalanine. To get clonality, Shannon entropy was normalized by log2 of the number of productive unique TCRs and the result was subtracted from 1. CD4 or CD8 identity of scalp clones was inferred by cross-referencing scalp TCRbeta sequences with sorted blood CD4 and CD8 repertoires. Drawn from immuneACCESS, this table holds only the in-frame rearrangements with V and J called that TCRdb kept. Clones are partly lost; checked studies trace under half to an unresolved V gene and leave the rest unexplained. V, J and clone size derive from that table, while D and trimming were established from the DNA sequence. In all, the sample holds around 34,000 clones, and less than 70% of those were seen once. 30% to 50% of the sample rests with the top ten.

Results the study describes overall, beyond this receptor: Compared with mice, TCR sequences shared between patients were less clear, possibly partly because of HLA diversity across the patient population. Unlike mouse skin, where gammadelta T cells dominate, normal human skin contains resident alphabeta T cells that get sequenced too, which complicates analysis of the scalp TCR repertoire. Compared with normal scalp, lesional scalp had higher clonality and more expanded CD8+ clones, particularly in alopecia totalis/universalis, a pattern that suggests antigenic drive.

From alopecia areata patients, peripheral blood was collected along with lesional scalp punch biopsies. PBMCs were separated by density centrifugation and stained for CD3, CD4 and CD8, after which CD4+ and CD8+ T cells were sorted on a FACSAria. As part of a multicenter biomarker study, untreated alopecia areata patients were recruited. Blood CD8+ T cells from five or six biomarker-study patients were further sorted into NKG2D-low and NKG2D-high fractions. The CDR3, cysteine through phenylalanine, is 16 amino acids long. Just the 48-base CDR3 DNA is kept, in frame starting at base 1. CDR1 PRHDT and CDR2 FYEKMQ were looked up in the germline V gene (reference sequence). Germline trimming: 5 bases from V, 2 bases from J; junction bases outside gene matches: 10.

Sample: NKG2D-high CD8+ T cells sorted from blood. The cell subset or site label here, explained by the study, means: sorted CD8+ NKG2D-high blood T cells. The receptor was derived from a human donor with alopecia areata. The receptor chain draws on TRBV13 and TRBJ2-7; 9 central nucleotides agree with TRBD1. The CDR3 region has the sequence CASSGRPTGGPYEQYF. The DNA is TGTGCCAGCAGCGGAAGACCGACAGGGGGGCCCTACGAGCAGTACTTC. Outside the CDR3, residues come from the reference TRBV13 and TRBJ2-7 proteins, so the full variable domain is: AAGVIQSPRHLIKEKRETATLKCYPIPRHDTVYWYQQGPGQDPQFLISFYEKMQSDKGSIPDRFSAQQFSDYHSELNMSSLELGDSALYFCASSGRPTGGPYEQYFGPGTRLTVT.